Listed below are T cell receptor beta chains from one sample, sequenced in a study of blood T cell repertoires in COVID-19. Generated by immunoSEQ multiplex PCR, the TCRdb table keeps only in-frame clones and is missing some. The data contain some 320,000 clones, just under 90% of them singletons. The source material was PBMCs or T cells enriched from blood (not recorded which). Receptor source: a woman in her forties or fifties who had been exposed to COVID-19. CDR3s include the opening cysteine and the closing phenylalanine or tryptophan. Fields, in order: D gene, J gene, clone size, V gene, CDR3 DNA, CDR3 protein. The D gene is left open where the match is weak. Size is stated for part of the rows, as once, few or many counts, or as a class when the clone is expanded.

d_gene: .; j_gene: TRBJ1-5; abundance: .; v_gene: TRBV4-1; CDR3nt: TGCGCCAGCAGCCAAGCTGACTACGAGGTTCAGCCCCAGCATTTT; CDR3aa: CASSQADYEVQPQHF
d_gene: .; j_gene: TRBJ2-1; abundance: .; v_gene: TRBV5-1; CDR3nt: TGCGCCAGCAGCTCGGAACTAGCAGTGGGTGGGAATGAGCAGTTCTTC; CDR3aa: CASSSELAVGGNEQFF
d_gene: .; j_gene: TRBJ2-2; abundance: .; v_gene: TRBV30; CDR3nt: TGTGCCTGGAGGCCACAACGGAACACCGGGGAGCTGTTTTTT; CDR3aa: CAWRPQRNTGELFF
d_gene: TRBD1; j_gene: TRBJ2-2; abundance: .; v_gene: TRBV9; CDR3nt: TGTGCCAGCAGCGTAGCTATTAGGACAGGGTACACCGGGGAGCTGTTTTTT; CDR3aa: CASSVAIRTGYTGELFF
d_gene: .; j_gene: TRBJ2-2; abundance: .; v_gene: TRBV19; CDR3nt: TGTGCCAGTAGTAGCGGGACAGCGAACACCGGGGAGCTGTTTTTT; CDR3aa: CASSSGTANTGELFF
d_gene: TRBD1; j_gene: TRBJ1-5; abundance: .; v_gene: TRBV2; CDR3nt: TGTGCCAGCAGTCCGGACAGGGCGCTTATGGCCCAGCATTTT; CDR3aa: CASSPDRALMAQHF
d_gene: .; j_gene: TRBJ1-3; abundance: .; v_gene: TRBV11-2; CDR3nt: TGTGCCAGCAGCTTAGTCGGGGGGCTTGGAAACACCATATATTTT; CDR3aa: CASSLVGGLGNTIYF
d_gene: .; j_gene: TRBJ2-3; abundance: .; v_gene: TRBV9; CDR3nt: TGTGCCAGCAGCGTGGGGGGAGGTGCGGGCGGAGGGCCCGATACGCAGTATTTT; CDR3aa: CASSVGGGAGGGPDTQYF
d_gene: TRBD2; j_gene: TRBJ2-1; abundance: few; v_gene: TRBV28; CDR3nt: TGTGCCAGCAGTTCGCTAGCGGAGACATACAATGAGCAGTTCTTC; CDR3aa: CASSSLAETYNEQFF
d_gene: TRBD2; j_gene: TRBJ2-5; abundance: .; v_gene: TRBV5-4; CDR3nt: TGTGCCAGCAGCGTTATAGATAGCGGGAGGTACCAAGAGACCCAGTACTTC; CDR3aa: CASSVIDSGRYQETQYF
d_gene: .; j_gene: TRBJ2-5; abundance: .; v_gene: TRBV28; CDR3nt: TGTGCCAGCAACTCCCAAAGGCCGACGGGAGACGTTTGGATAGAGACCCAGTACTTC; CDR3aa: CASNSQRPTGDVWIETQYF
d_gene: .; j_gene: TRBJ2-2; abundance: .; v_gene: TRBV9; CDR3nt: TGTGCCAGCAGCGGACTACAGGGATCCGGGGAGCTGTTTTTT; CDR3aa: CASSGLQGSGELFF
d_gene: TRBD2; j_gene: TRBJ2-1; abundance: .; v_gene: TRBV2; CDR3nt: TGTGCCAGCAGGCAGACTAGCGCACGTAACAATGAGCAGTTCTTC; CDR3aa: CASRQTSARNNEQFF
d_gene: TRBD1; j_gene: TRBJ1-1; abundance: .; v_gene: TRBV27; CDR3nt: TGTGCCAGCAGCAGCGGACAGGCTGGGCACACTGAAGCTTTCTTT; CDR3aa: CASSSGQAGHTEAFF
d_gene: .; j_gene: TRBJ1-5; abundance: .; v_gene: TRBV4-2; CDR3nt: TGTGCCAGCAGCCACTTACATAGCAATCAGCCCCAGCATTTT; CDR3aa: CASSHLHSNQPQHF
d_gene: TRBD1; j_gene: TRBJ1-4; abundance: .; v_gene: TRBV4-1; CDR3nt: TGCGCCAGCAGCCAAGGACAGGGGGCAACTAATGAAAAACTGTTTTTT; CDR3aa: CASSQGQGATNEKLFF
d_gene: .; j_gene: TRBJ1-4; abundance: once; v_gene: TRBV19; CDR3nt: TGTGCCAGTAGTACCGAGTGGCGGGCAGAAAAACTGTTTTTT; CDR3aa: CASSTEWRAEKLFF
d_gene: TRBD2; j_gene: TRBJ2-7; abundance: .; v_gene: TRBV5-1; CDR3nt: TGCGCCAGCAGCTCCCCTAGCGGGGGGGCTAGGGAGCAGTACTTC; CDR3aa: CASSSPSGGAREQYF
d_gene: .; j_gene: TRBJ1-5; abundance: .; v_gene: TRBV6-5; CDR3nt: TGTGCCGCGGGTCTAAGCAATCAGCCCCAGCATTTT; CDR3aa: CAAGLSNQPQHF
d_gene: .; j_gene: TRBJ1-5; abundance: few; v_gene: TRBV2; CDR3nt: TGTGCCAGCAGTGAATTGTACAGGGAAAATCAGCCCCAGCATTTT; CDR3aa: CASSELYRENQPQHF
d_gene: TRBD1; j_gene: TRBJ1-2; abundance: .; v_gene: TRBV10-3; CDR3nt: TGTGCCATCAGTGAGTCGTTAAGGGGGCGAGACGGCTATGGCTACACCTTC; CDR3aa: CAISESLRGRDGYGYTF
d_gene: .; j_gene: TRBJ1-2; abundance: .; v_gene: TRBV24-1; CDR3nt: TGTGCCACCAGTGATTTCCGGGGGGATGGCTACACCTTC; CDR3aa: CATSDFRGDGYTF
d_gene: TRBD2; j_gene: TRBJ2-1; abundance: .; v_gene: TRBV3-1/TRBV3-2; CDR3nt: TGTGCCAGCAGCCCTAGCGGGGGGAACTACAATGAGCAGTTCTTC; CDR3aa: CASSPSGGNYNEQFF
d_gene: TRBD1; j_gene: TRBJ1-1; abundance: .; v_gene: TRBV5-4; CDR3nt: TGTGCCAGCAGCTTGGGACAGGGAACACTAAACACTGAAGCTTTCTTT; CDR3aa: CASSLGQGTLNTEAFF
d_gene: TRBD2; j_gene: TRBJ2-5; abundance: .; v_gene: TRBV7-6; CDR3nt: TGTGCCAGCAGCCTGGGGACTAGCGGGGGGAACCAAGAGACCCAGTACTTC; CDR3aa: CASSLGTSGGNQETQYF
d_gene: TRBD1; j_gene: TRBJ2-2; abundance: .; v_gene: TRBV10-3; CDR3nt: TGTGCCATCAGCCGGGACAGGGGGCCCACCGGGGAGCTGTTTTTT; CDR3aa: CAISRDRGPTGELFF
d_gene: .; j_gene: TRBJ2-3; abundance: .; v_gene: TRBV24-1; CDR3nt: TGTGCCACCAGTGACCTAGGTCTCACAGGGTCTGGCACAGATACGCAGTATTTT; CDR3aa: CATSDLGLTGSGTDTQYF
d_gene: .; j_gene: TRBJ2-3; abundance: .; v_gene: TRBV28; CDR3nt: TGTGCCACCCACTTCTGGGGGGCAGATACGCAGTATTTT; CDR3aa: CATHFWGADTQYF
d_gene: .; j_gene: TRBJ1-1; abundance: .; v_gene: TRBV7-2; CDR3nt: TGTGCCAGCAGCCCACGAGAGGGTTTCACTGAAGCTTTCTTT; CDR3aa: CASSPREGFTEAFF
d_gene: .; j_gene: TRBJ1-2; abundance: .; v_gene: TRBV11-3; CDR3nt: TGTGCCAGCAGGCCCAAGGGAGGGAACTATGGCTACACCTTC; CDR3aa: CASRPKGGNYGYTF
d_gene: TRBD1; j_gene: TRBJ1-6; abundance: once; v_gene: TRBV9; CDR3nt: TGTGCCAGCAGCGAGGGGGCAGAATCACCCCTCCACTTT; CDR3aa: CASSEGAESPLHF
d_gene: TRBD1; j_gene: TRBJ1-5; abundance: few; v_gene: TRBV7-2; CDR3nt: TGTGCCAGCAGCACCGGGACAGGGGGCGTTGTAGGTCAGCCCCAGCATTTT; CDR3aa: CASSTGTGGVVGQPQHF
d_gene: TRBD1; j_gene: TRBJ1-2; abundance: .; v_gene: TRBV6-5; CDR3nt: TGTGCCAGCATGGGGTCGGGACAGCCACAGTATGGCTACACCTTC; CDR3aa: CASMGSGQPQYGYTF
d_gene: .; j_gene: TRBJ1-1; abundance: .; v_gene: TRBV5-1; CDR3nt: TGCGCCAGCAGCTTGCAGGGGTTTGAAGCTTTCTTT; CDR3aa: CASSLQGFEAFF
d_gene: .; j_gene: TRBJ1-1; abundance: .; v_gene: TRBV7-2; CDR3nt: TGTGCCAGCAGCTTAAGGAGGGAGGGAAGGACTGAAGCTTTCTTT; CDR3aa: CASSLRREGRTEAFF
d_gene: .; j_gene: TRBJ2-5; abundance: .; v_gene: TRBV10-3; CDR3nt: TGTGCCATCAGCAGACACTTCAGCGGAGCTCAAGAGACCCAGTACTTC; CDR3aa: CAISRHFSGAQETQYF
d_gene: .; j_gene: TRBJ1-5; abundance: once; v_gene: TRBV15; CDR3nt: TGTGCCACCAGCAGAGGCCAAAAGGTGAAGGGAGAGGTCAATCAGCCCCAGCATTTT; CDR3aa: CATSRGQKVKGEVNQPQHF
d_gene: .; j_gene: TRBJ1-1; abundance: once; v_gene: TRBV28; CDR3nt: TGTGCCAGCAGTCCAAGACAGGCCCAAGCTTTCTTT; CDR3aa: CASSPRQAQAFF
d_gene: .; j_gene: TRBJ1-2; abundance: .; v_gene: TRBV7-9; CDR3nt: TGTGCCAGCAGCGATATTCCAGGAGGCTACACCTTC; CDR3aa: CASSDIPGGYTF
d_gene: .; j_gene: TRBJ1-3; abundance: .; v_gene: TRBV10-3; CDR3nt: TGTGCCATACAGGCGGCCCGCTCTGGAAACACCATATATTTT; CDR3aa: CAIQAARSGNTIYF
d_gene: .; j_gene: TRBJ1-2; abundance: .; v_gene: TRBV6-2/TRBV6-3; CDR3nt: TGTGCCAGCAGTCCCACAGATTTCTATGGCTACACCTTC; CDR3aa: CASSPTDFYGYTF
d_gene: TRBD1; j_gene: TRBJ1-2; abundance: .; v_gene: TRBV7-8; CDR3nt: TGTGCCAGCAGCTTAGGATCAACAGGGGGCGTCGACTATGGCTACACCTTC; CDR3aa: CASSLGSTGGVDYGYTF
d_gene: TRBD1; j_gene: TRBJ1-5; abundance: .; v_gene: TRBV28; CDR3nt: TGTGCCAGCAGTTTAGGGCAGGGGGGTAATCAGCCCCAGCATTTT; CDR3aa: CASSLGQGGNQPQHF
d_gene: TRBD2; j_gene: TRBJ2-7; abundance: once; v_gene: TRBV19; CDR3nt: TGTGCCAGCAGACAGCGGGGAGTGTACTCCTACGAGCAGTACTTC; CDR3aa: CASRQRGVYSYEQYF
d_gene: .; j_gene: TRBJ1-2; abundance: .; v_gene: TRBV12-3/TRBV12-4; CDR3nt: TGTGCCAGCAGTTTTACACAAAACTATGGCTACACCTTC; CDR3aa: CASSFTQNYGYTF
d_gene: .; j_gene: TRBJ2-1; abundance: .; v_gene: TRBV12-3/TRBV12-4; CDR3nt: TGTGCCAGCAGTAGACTCAATGAGCAGTTCTTC; CDR3aa: CASSRLNEQFF
d_gene: .; j_gene: TRBJ1-1; abundance: .; v_gene: TRBV3-1/TRBV3-2; CDR3nt: TGTGCCAGCAGCCAAGGGGGCGCGGGAACTGAAGCTTTCTTT; CDR3aa: CASSQGGAGTEAFF
d_gene: .; j_gene: TRBJ2-2; abundance: .; v_gene: TRBV5-1; CDR3nt: TGCGCCAGCAGCTTGGACGTGTTCAGGGCCGGGGAGCTGTTTTTT; CDR3aa: CASSLDVFRAGELFF
d_gene: .; j_gene: TRBJ2-7; abundance: .; v_gene: TRBV7-2; CDR3nt: TGTGCCAGCAGCTTTGGAGGGAAGGGGTACGAGCAGTACTTC; CDR3aa: CASSFGGKGYEQYF
d_gene: .; j_gene: TRBJ1-6; abundance: .; v_gene: TRBV12-3/TRBV12-4; CDR3nt: TGTGCCAGCAGTTTCCCAGATTCACCCCTCCACTTT; CDR3aa: CASSFPDSPLHF
d_gene: .; j_gene: TRBJ1-2; abundance: .; v_gene: TRBV12-3/TRBV12-4; CDR3nt: TGTGCCAGCAGTGAGACGGGATATGGCTACACCTTC; CDR3aa: CASSETGYGYTF
d_gene: .; j_gene: TRBJ1-2; abundance: few; v_gene: TRBV19; CDR3nt: TGTGCCAGTACCCCCGCGGGGGGCTACTATGGCTACACCTTC; CDR3aa: CASTPAGGYYGYTF